This T cell receptor beta chain was captured in a study of CD8 T cells in Susac syndrome. CD8+ and CD4+ T cells from blood underwent TCR beta sequencing, which was carried out in a high-throughput format. The V gene lost 1 base and the J gene lost 9 bases, with 16 bases spanning the gap. CDR3 length: 15 residues. Reverse transcription of about 0.5 to 1 ug RNA was carried out with random hexamers. TCRdb reprocessed the immunoSEQ multiplex PCR reads via MiXCR and lists one record per CDR3 protein. The sample lists 140,000 or so distinct CDR3 sequences, about 95% occurring once. This receptor was taken from a human donor with multiple sclerosis. Sequencing was carried out using CD4+ T cells from PBMCs. The chain links TRBV23-1 to TRBJ1-5; D not certain. TRBV23-1 is annotated as an ORF whose role is uncertain. The CDR3 nucleotides read TGCGCCAGCAGTCAATTGGGCGGGCTCGTCGGGCCCCAGCATTTT. The encoded protein is CASSQLGGLVGPQHF.